The 7 T cell receptor beta chains reported below all come from one sample, sequenced in a study of blood T cells in healthy people across ages. A sample-barcoded 5' primer and a J-beta primer mix were used in a second PCR of about 6 to 11 cycles. TCRdb recomputed calls from the 5' RACE reads with MiXCR, one row per CDR3 protein. The sample lists roughly 800,000 distinct CDR3 sequences; approximately 25% were seen once. These records were also assigned to another study, of T cells of mothers and their children.

The sequenced material came from blood. The source is a boy between 5 and 17 years old in good health.

This clonotype was counted only a few times. V is TRBV30 and J is TRBJ1-2; tentatively, D is TRBD1 (6 bases). The CDR3 has 15 amino acids. The germline V and J ends were trimmed by 4 bases and 2 bases, with 17 bases remaining between them. CDR1 is GTSNPN, CDR2 SVGIG, per germline (reference sequence). CDR3 loop: CAWKGQGPFNYGYTF. The CDR3 bases are TGTGCCTGGAAGGGTCAGGGGCCCTTCAACTATGGCTACACCTTC.

In this sample, this clonotype turned up a few times. The chain couples TRBV3-1 to TRBJ1-1; D not resolved. Trimming pared 4 bases from V and 4 bases from J, leaving 13 bases between. The CDR3 spans 14 residues. Germline CDR1 and CDR2: LGHDT and YNNKEL (reference sequence). DNA for the CDR3: TGTGCCAGCAGCCCCGGAGGTTTGGGCACTGAAGCTTTCTTT. This codes for CASSPGGLGTEAFF.

This clonotype was seen only a few times. The V call is TRBV29-1, the J call TRBJ2-3, with D tentatively TRBD1 or TRBD2 (7 bases each). This CDR3 comprises 13 residues. V gave up 7 bases and J gave up 4 bases, with 15 bases separating them. The germline V gene has CDR1 SQVTM and CDR2 ANQGSEA. In DNA, the CDR3 is TGCAGCGGTTCGCAGGGGGGGCCAGATACGCAGTATTTT. Amino acid sequence: CSGSQGGPDTQYF.

The gene calls are TRBV27 and TRBJ1-1; TRBD1 is a possible D gene (5 bases). There are 14 residues in the CDR3. Trimming removed 4 bases at V and 4 bases at J, with 13 bases between. Germline loops: CDR1 MNHEY, CDR2 SMNVEV (reference sequence). Here the CDR3 DNA reads TGTGCCAGCAGTTCCCTTGGGGGGATCACTGAAGCTTTCTTT. It translates to CASSSLGGITEAFF.

This clonotype has only a few counts. This chain connects TRBV5-1 to TRBJ2-5, with 10 bases matching TRBD2. Trimming cost V 4 bases and J 5 bases; bases outside gene matches: 5. The length of the CDR3 is 14 residues. Germline V gene sequence: CDR1 SGHRS, CDR2 YFSETQ. CDR3 in amino acids: CASSPSGGWETQYF. The CDR3 DNA is TGCGCCAGCAGCCCTAGCGGGGGCTGGGAGACCCAGTACTTC. Variable domain in full (rest from reference TRBV5-1 and TRBJ2-5): KAGVTQTPRYLIKTRGQQVTLSCSPISGHRSVSWYQQTPGQGLQFLFEYFSETQRNKGNFPGRFSGRQFSNSRSEMNVSTLELGDSALYLCASSPSGGWETQYFGPGTRLLVL.

The chain is built from TRBV18 and TRBJ2-4; perhaps D is TRBD1 or TRBD2 (6 bases each). The CDR3 covers 15 residues. Germline values: CDR1 KGHSH, CDR2 LQKENI. V lost 6 bases and J lost 0, with 12 bases in between. CDR3 amino acids: CASSTEGVAKNIQYF. As DNA, the CDR3 is TGTGCCAGCTCCACGGAGGGGGTAGCCAAAAACATTCAGTACTTC.

J is TRBJ2-7 and V is TRBV5-6, with TRBD1 matching over 9 bases. V was clipped by 2 bases and J by 1 base; unmatched bases: 7. In germline, CDR1 is SGHDT, CDR2 YYEEEE. The CDR3 extends over 16 amino acids. The CDR3 region is CASSFLPGQGSYEQYF. The CDR3, as DNA: TGTGCCAGCAGCTTCCTCCCGGGACAGGGTTCCTACGAGCAGTACTTC.